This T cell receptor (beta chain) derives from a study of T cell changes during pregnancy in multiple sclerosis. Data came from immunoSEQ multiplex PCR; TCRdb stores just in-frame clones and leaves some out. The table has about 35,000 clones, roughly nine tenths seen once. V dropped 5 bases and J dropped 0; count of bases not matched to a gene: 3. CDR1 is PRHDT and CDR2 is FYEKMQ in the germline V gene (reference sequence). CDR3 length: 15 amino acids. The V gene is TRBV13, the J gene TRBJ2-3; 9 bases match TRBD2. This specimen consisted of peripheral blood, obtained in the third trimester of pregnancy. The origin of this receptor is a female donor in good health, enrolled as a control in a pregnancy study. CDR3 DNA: TGTGCCAGCAGCCCCACTAGCGGGAGCACAGATACGCAGTATTTT. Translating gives CASSPTSGSTDTQYF.